One and the same sample provided the 19 T cell receptor beta chains below, sequenced in a study of shared T cell receptors in the human thymus. Assay: immunoSEQ multiplex PCR; the TCRdb copy retains only in-frame clones and omits some. The sample contains 700,000 to 750,000 clones, roughly 85% of which appear only once. Separately, the same data were catalogued under a study of human thymus T cells.

Source material: thymocytes. The receptors shown here come from a girl less than two years old with a congenital heart defect.

The chain is built from TRBV18 and TRBJ1-5, with TRBD1 matching 7 bases. Germline V gives CDR1 KGHSH, CDR2 LQKENI. After removal of 1 base from V and 5 bases from J, the junction contained 2 bases not matched to a gene. This CDR3 comprises 14 residues. CDR3 amino acids: CASSPQGQYQPQHF. CDR3 coding DNA: TGTGCCAGCTCACCACAGGGACAGTATCAGCCCCAGCATTTT.

The chain employs TRBV7-6 and TRBJ2-5, with a weak D call TRBD2 (6 bases). CDR1 and CDR2 (germline): SGHVS, FNYEAQ. Trimming removed 10 bases at V and 0 bases at J, with 12 bases between. The CDR3 spans 13 residues. As DNA, the CDR3 is TGTGCCACCGCCGGAGGGAACCAAGAGACCCAGTACTTC. Amino acid sequence: CATAGGNQETQYF.

The rearrangement joins TRBV18 to TRBJ2-3; perhaps TRBD2 as D (6 bases). The V end lost 2 bases, the J end lost 5 bases, and 8 bases lay between the germline ends. The CDR3 loop spans 13 amino acids. CDR1 and CDR2 from the germline V gene are KGHSH and LQKENI. CDR3 nucleotide sequence: TGTGCCAGCTCACCAAGGGGAGGAGATACGCAGTATTTT. The encoded protein is CASSPRGGDTQYF.

V and J are TRBV6-6 and TRBJ1-5; D possibly corresponds to TRBD1 (6 bases). The V end lost 7 bases, the J end lost 4 bases, and 17 bases lay between the germline ends. CDR1 and CDR2 (germline): MNHNY, SVGAGI (reference sequence). This CDR3 has 15 residues. In DNA form, the CDR3 reads TGTGCCAGCACTAGGGGGGAGGGGAAGAATCAGCCCCAGCATTTT. It encodes CASTRGEGKNQPQHF.

CDR3 DNA: TGCAGCGTTCTCTCCTACGGCTACACCTTC. It encodes CSVLSYGYTF. The chain combines TRBV29-1 with TRBJ1-2; D not resolved. Trimming left V 5 bases short and J 8 bases short, with 9 bases between. The germline V gene has CDR1 SQVTM and CDR2 ANQGSEA. CDR3 length equals 10 residues.

This clone is a singleton in its sample. This sequence joins TRBV10-3 and TRBJ2-2, with 8 bases that match TRBD1. The germline V gene encodes CDR1 ENHRY and CDR2 SYGVKD. This CDR3 spans 14 amino acids. With V trimmed by 0 bases and J by 6 bases, 0 bases remained unmatched. CDR3: CAISESTGAGELFF. The DNA for the CDR3 is TGTGCCATCAGTGAGTCGACAGGGGCCGGGGAGCTGTTTTTT.

The chain combines TRBV7-4 with TRBJ1-1; TRBD1 might be the D (5 bases). The CDR3 contains 12 residues. Germline V gives CDR1 SGHVT, CDR2 SQSDAQ. Trimming pared 9 bases from V and 1 base from J, leaving 9 bases between. The CDR3 DNA sequence: TGTGCCAGTAGACAGAGGAACACTGAAGCTTTCTTT. This gives the protein CASRQRNTEAFF.

V usage is TRBV19 and J usage is TRBJ1-1, with a weak D call TRBD1 (5 bases). The ends were cut back, 9 bases at V and 3 bases at J, with 29 bases in the middle. In germline, CDR1 is LNHDA, CDR2 SQIVND (reference sequence). The CDR3 spans 18 residues. The CDR3 loop is CASRDVGTQHGGDTEAFF. For the CDR3, the DNA is TGTGCCAGCCGCGACGTTGGGACGCAGCATGGCGGGGACACTGAAGCTTTCTTT.

The chain employs TRBV6-5 and TRBJ1-2, with 7 positions matching TRBD1. CDR3 size: 14 residues. Germline CDR1 is MNHEY and CDR2 is SVGAGI. After removal of 4 bases from V and 6 bases from J, the junction contained 8 bases not matched to a gene. The CDR3 DNA sequence: TGTGCCAGCAGTTTCGACAGGGATGGGCATGGCTACACCTTC. Residues: CASSFDRDGHGYTF.

The rearrangement links TRBV28 to TRBJ2-3, with 7 bases lining up with TRBD2. Germline CDR1 and CDR2: MDHEN and SYDVKM. The CDR3 loop spans 14 amino acids. V lost 4 bases and J lost 4; bases outside the gene matches: 5. The CDR3 protein is CASSSESGADTQYF. The CDR3, as DNA: TGTGCCAGCAGTTCTGAGAGCGGGGCAGATACGCAGTATTTT.

This clone was observed a single time. The chain couples TRBV19 to TRBJ1-1; 7 nucleotides match TRBD1. Losses at the gene ends were 6 bases for V and 0 bases for J; bases not matched to a gene: 7. Germline-derived CDR1 and CDR2 are LNHDA and SQIVND (reference sequence). The CDR3 has 15 amino acids. The CDR3, as DNA: TGTGCCAGTAGCCAGGGACAGAGAATGAACACTGAAGCTTTCTTT. This sequence encodes CASSQGQRMNTEAFF. Complete variable domain (other parts from reference TRBV19 and TRBJ1-1): DGGITQSPKYLFRKEGQNVTLSCEQNLNHDAMYWYRQDPGQGLRLIYYSQIVNDFQKGDIAEGYSVSREKKESFPLTVTSAQKNPTAFYLCASSQGQRMNTEAFFGQGTRLTVV.

This clone showed up just once. The V call is TRBV2, the J call TRBJ1-2; D possibly corresponds to TRBD1 (6 bases). The CDR3 totals 15 residues. Trimming took off 0 bases at V and 3 bases at J, with 11 bases between the two ends. Germline CDR1 and CDR2: SNHLY and FYNNEI. The CDR3, as DNA: TGTGCCAGCAGTGAAGCTTGCGAGGGGGACTATGGCTACACCTTC. This gives the protein CASSEACEGDYGYTF.

The V call is TRBV13, the J call TRBJ1-4; TRBD1 might be the D (6 bases). V dropped 6 bases and J dropped 0 bases, with 14 bases sitting between them. Per the germline V gene, CDR1 is PRHDT and CDR2 is FYEKMQ (reference sequence). This CDR3 spans 16 amino acids. The CDR3 reads CASRDSQYATNEKLFF. CDR3 coding DNA: TGTGCCAGCAGGGACAGCCAGTATGCAACTAATGAAAAACTGTTTTTT. The whole variable domain, remainder taken from reference TRBV13 and TRBJ1-4, is AAGVIQSPRHLIKEKRETATLKCYPIPRHDTVYWYQQGPGQDPQFLISFYEKMQSDKGSIPDRFSAQQFSDYHSELNMSSLELGDSALYFCASRDSQYATNEKLFFGSGTQLSVL.

This sequence joins TRBV7-7 and TRBJ2-2; 10 bases agree with TRBD2. The length of the CDR3 is 18 residues. The germline CDR1 and CDR2 sequences are SSHAT and FNYEAQ (reference sequence). Unmatched junction bases numbered 7, after V lost 3 bases and J lost 0 bases. The CDR3, as DNA: TGTGCCAGCAGCTTGGGGCCGGGACTAGCGCCGAACACCGGGGAGCTGTTTTTT. Its translation: CASSLGPGLAPNTGELFF.

In its sample, this clone was seen once. The gene calls are TRBV5-1 and TRBJ2-7, with D maybe TRBD2 (6 bases). V lost 3 bases to trimming and J lost 3 bases, with 19 bases between them. The CDR3 runs to 16 residues. Germline V gene data show CDR1 as SGHRS and CDR2 as YFSETQ. In DNA, the CDR3 is TGCGCCAGCAGCTGGAGAACATCGGGACTGAACTACGAGCAGTACTTC. Translating gives CASSWRTSGLNYEQYF.

This clone was seen once. V and J are TRBV28 and TRBJ2-5; D perhaps matches TRBD2 (6 bases). The CDR3 totals 15 residues. Germline lookup yields CDR1 MDHEN and CDR2 SYDVKM. V was shortened by 3 bases and J by 1 base, with 12 bases between the two germline ends. Here the CDR3 reads CASSFRLVLQETQYF. The CDR3, as DNA: TGTGCCAGCAGTTTCCGACTAGTCCTCCAAGAGACCCAGTACTTC.

V and J are TRBV6-1 and TRBJ1-3, with D tentatively TRBD1 (5 bases). The V gene lost 7 bases and the J gene lost 1 base, with 8 bases spanning the gap. This CDR3 spans 13 amino acids. The germline gives CDR1 MNHNS, CDR2 SASEGT. This CDR3 is CASTGGSGNTIYF. Written as DNA, the CDR3 is TGTGCCAGCACCGGGGGGTCTGGAAACACCATATATTTT.

V usage is TRBV5-3 and J usage is TRBJ2-7; a weak D match, TRBD2 (5 bases). TRBV5-3 is given ORF status, its function remaining uncertain. V was shortened by 7 bases and J by 7 bases, with 27 bases between the two germline ends. This CDR3 comprises 16 residues. The CDR3 spells CARPLEGFLDSEEQYF. The CDR3 coding sequence is TGTGCCAGACCACTAGAGGGTTTTCTTGATTCTGAAGAGCAGTACTTC.

The gene calls are TRBV7-9 and TRBJ1-1; D not resolved. Trimming removed 7 bases at V and 7 bases at J, with 22 bases between. The CDR3 length is 15 residues. From germline, CDR1 is SEHNR and CDR2 FQNEAQ (reference sequence). The CDR3 region is CASTWAPGRYGEAFF. DNA for the CDR3: TGTGCCAGCACCTGGGCGCCCGGGAGGTACGGTGAAGCTTTCTTT.